Below, 21 T cell receptor beta chains from the same sample are listed, as sequenced in a study of control samples from healthy donors and cancer patients (dated by TCRdb to 2018 to 2020). Libraries came from the immunoSEQ multiplex PCR assay. TCRdb re-hosts the immuneACCESS table, in-frame sequences only. Its copies lack some clones; in the studies checked, an unresolved V gene accounts for under half of them, and the cause for the rest is not known. This sample comprises approximately 140,000 clones, approximately 89% of them detected only once. The leading ten clones occupy 6% to 9.5% of the sample. Sequenced sample: PBMCs. Receptors were obtained from a man aged 50-60 years with head and neck cancer.

This clone has a single count. This chain uses TRBV6-5 with TRBJ1-2, with D maybe TRBD1 (6 bases). Germline V gives CDR1 MNHEY, CDR2 SVGAGI. Trimming took off 0 bases at V and 4 bases at J, with 12 bases between the two ends. The CDR3 has 15 amino acids. The CDR3 region has the DNA TGTGCCAGCAGTTACTCTGGACAGCCTTTCTATGGCTACACCTTC. It translates to CASSYSGQPFYGYTF.

For the CDR3, the DNA is TGTGCCAGCTCACCAGGGACGCTAGAGCCCCAGCATTTT. Translating it yields CASSPGTLEPQHF. The chain employs TRBV18 and TRBJ1-5; perhaps TRBD1 as D (5 bases). This CDR3 is built from 13 residues. The V and J ends lost 2 bases and 8 bases respectively, with 10 bases between them. Germline V lookup: CDR1 KGHSH, CDR2 LQKENI.

The chain is built from TRBV12-3 or TRBV12-4 and TRBJ1-2, with D possibly matching TRBD1 (6 bases). CDR3 length equals 13 residues. Trimming left V 3 bases short and J 6 bases short, with 11 bases between. The CDR3 DNA reads as TGTGCCAGCAGTTTCGAGGGGGTAGATGGCTACACCTTC. Translation: CASSFEGVDGYTF.

The chain links TRBV7-9 to TRBJ2-1; D not resolved. The length of the CDR3 is 11 residues. Germline assignment: CDR1 SEHNR and CDR2 FQNEAQ (reference sequence). V lost 11 bases to trimming and J lost 9 bases, with 14 bases between them. CDR3 in amino acids: CADTRQAEQFF. In DNA form, the CDR3 reads TGTGCCGACACACGGCAGGCTGAGCAGTTCTTC. The complete variable domain, with remaining parts taken from reference TRBV7-9 and TRBJ2-1, reads DTGVSQNPRHKITKRGQNVTFRCDPISEHNRLYWYRQTLGQGPEFLTYFQNEAQLEKSRLLSDRFSAERPKGSFSTLEIQRTEQGDSAMYLCADTRQAEQFFGPGTRLTVL.

This clone has only one observation. V and J are TRBV6-1 and TRBJ2-6; D is unresolved. The ends were cut back, 2 bases at V and 2 bases at J, with 10 bases in the middle. Germline lookup yields CDR1 MNHNS and CDR2 SASEGT. This CDR3 is built from 16 residues. DNA of the CDR3: TGTGCCAGCAGTGAATTCCGGGTAACTGGGGCCAACGTCCTGACTTTC. This encodes CASSEFRVTGANVLTF.

This clone was detected a few times. This chain connects TRBV27 to TRBJ2-5; 9 bases fit TRBD1. This CDR3 is 15 amino acids long. With 5 bases clipped from V and 4 bases from J, the junction kept 8 bases outside the gene matches. Germline V CDR1 and CDR2: MNHEY, SMNVEV (reference sequence). CDR3 sequence: CASSPADRGGETQYF. The CDR3 nucleotides read TGTGCCAGCAGTCCCGCGGACAGGGGTGGAGAGACCCAGTACTTC.

The V gene is TRBV13, the J gene TRBJ2-5; no firm D call. V was shortened by 4 bases and J by 4 bases, with 10 bases between the two germline ends. CDR3 length: 13 amino acids. The germline gives CDR1 PRHDT, CDR2 FYEKMQ (reference sequence). For the CDR3, the DNA is TGTGCCAGCAGCTGGCAAGCAAGAGAGACCCAGTACTTC. Protein product: CASSWQARETQYF. Variable domain in full (rest from reference TRBV13 and TRBJ2-5): AAGVIQSPRHLIKEKRETATLKCYPIPRHDTVYWYQQGPGQDPQFLISFYEKMQSDKGSIPDRFSAQQFSDYHSELNMSSLELGDSALYFCASSWQARETQYFGPGTRLLVL.

The CDR3 coding sequence is TGTGCCAGCAGCGCCTCACAGGGGGGTCAAACTGAAGCTTTCTTT. Translated: CASSASQGGQTEAFF. The chain combines TRBV11-2 with TRBJ1-1; 8 positions agree with TRBD1. The length of the CDR3 is 15 residues. The trim removed 5 bases at V and 5 bases at J, leaving 10 bases unmatched. Germline-derived CDR1 and CDR2 are SGHAT and FQNNGV.

The V gene is TRBV7-2, the J gene TRBJ2-6; D may be TRBD2 (6 bases). The CDR3 has 13 residues. Germline values: CDR1 SGHTA, CDR2 FQGNSA. V was cut by 5 bases and J by 10 bases, with 12 bases left in between. In DNA, the CDR3 is TGTGCCAGCAGCCCAGGAGGGTTTAACGTCCTGACTTTC. Translation: CASSPGGFNVLTF.

The chain uses TRBV29-1 and TRBJ2-3; D is possibly TRBD2 (5 bases). The CDR3 extends over 14 amino acids. V was shortened by 6 bases and J by 1 base, with 14 bases between the two germline ends. Germline lookup yields CDR1 SQVTM and CDR2 ANQGSEA. CDR3: CSVHYLEGTDTQYF. In DNA, the CDR3 is TGCAGCGTCCATTATCTGGAGGGCACAGATACGCAGTATTTT.

The chain has TRBV6-5 and TRBJ2-1; D is possibly TRBD2 (5 bases). The CDR3 runs to 13 residues. Trimming cost V 4 bases and J 2 bases, with 6 bases left between them. Germline V lookup: CDR1 MNHEY, CDR2 SVGAGI. The CDR3 nucleotides are TGTGCCAGCAGTTCGGGAACCTACAATGAGCAGTTCTTC. Its protein is CASSSGTYNEQFF.

The chain joins TRBV29-1 to TRBJ2-6; D is undetermined. With 7 bases removed from V and 0 bases from J, the gap between germline ends came to 16 bases. This CDR3 spans 16 amino acids. Germline loops: CDR1 SQVTM, CDR2 ANQGSEA. CDR3 in DNA: TGCAGCGCGCTGTTGAACACTAACTCTGGGGCCAACGTCCTGACTTTC. Translating it yields CSALLNTNSGANVLTF.

This clone came up a few times. This chain joins TRBV19 and TRBJ1-2; TRBD1 matches at 12 bases. The CDR3 is made up of 14 amino acids. Germline V CDR1 and CDR2: LNHDA, SQIVND (reference sequence). Germline trimming cut 6 bases from V and 8 bases from J; bases unmatched to any gene: 7. The DNA of the CDR3 is TGTGCCAGTAGGGAAGGGACAGGGGGCGACGGCTACACCTTC. This translates into CASREGTGGDGYTF.

This chain's CDR3 is CASSESQGINEQFF. The CDR3 region has the DNA TGCGCCAGCAGTGAAAGTCAGGGGATTAATGAGCAGTTCTTC. The genes are TRBV10-1 and TRBJ2-1; the D gene is possibly TRBD1 (6 bases). Germline V lookup: CDR1 WNHNN, CDR2 SYGVQD (reference sequence). Trimming pared 3 bases from V and 7 bases from J, leaving 13 bases between. The CDR3 runs 14 residues.

The chain has TRBV7-3 and TRBJ2-1, with TRBD2 matching over 13 bases. With 8 bases clipped from V and 4 bases from J, the junction kept 2 bases outside the gene matches. The CDR3 loop spans 14 amino acids. Germline lookup yields CDR1 SGHTA and CDR2 FQGTGA. The CDR3 DNA sequence: TGTGCCAGCGGACTAGCGGGGGCTTACAATGAGCAGTTCTTC. Its protein is CASGLAGAYNEQFF.

The CDR3 DNA sequence: TGCAGTGCTAGTCTTAAAGATACGCAGTATTTT. Protein: CSASLKDTQYF. V is TRBV20-1 and J is TRBJ2-3; D uncertain. V was trimmed by 3 bases and J by 5 bases, leaving 6 bases between them. This CDR3 has 11 residues. Germline assignment: CDR1 DFQATT and CDR2 SNEGSKA (reference sequence).

This chain uses TRBV28 with TRBJ2-3; TRBD2 aligns across 8 bases. Germline V gives CDR1 MDHEN, CDR2 SYDVKM. Losses at the gene ends were 5 bases for V and 0 bases for J; bases not matched to a gene: 1. CDR3 length: 14 amino acids. The CDR3 region is CASSPSGSTDTQYF. Here the CDR3 DNA reads TGTGCCAGCAGTCCTAGCGGGAGCACAGATACGCAGTATTTT.

This clone was observed once. The J gene is TRBJ2-1, the V gene TRBV7-3; 7 bases match TRBD2. V shed 2 bases, J shed 7 bases, and the junction held 8 bases outside the gene matches. CDR3 length equals 15 residues. Germline CDR1 reads SGHTA; CDR2 reads FQGTGA. The CDR3 loop is CASSLLSGLGNEQFF. The CDR3 DNA reads as TGTGCCAGCAGCTTACTGTCCGGACTAGGAAATGAGCAGTTCTTC.

This clone appeared a single time. The chain employs TRBV28 and TRBJ2-1; TRBD2 matches 11 bases. In germline, CDR1 is MDHEN, CDR2 SYDVKM. With 3 bases clipped from V and 8 bases from J, the junction kept 12 bases outside the gene matches. The CDR3 has 17 amino acids. CDR3 nucleotide sequence: TGTGCCAGCAGTTTTCGGGCTAGCGGGAGGCTGGGAGATGAGCAGTTCTTC. Protein product: CASSFRASGRLGDEQFF.

The rearrangement links TRBV5-8 to TRBJ2-7; 10 bases fit TRBD1. The germline V gene has CDR1 SGHTS and CDR2 YDEGEE. The CDR3 is 16 residues long. With 3 bases clipped from V and 3 bases from J, the junction kept 9 bases outside the gene matches. The CDR3 spells CASSSTRTGGLYEQYF. CDR3 bases: TGTGCCAGCAGCTCTACCCGGACAGGGGGTCTCTACGAGCAGTACTTC.

This chain links TRBV10-2 with TRBJ1-5; D remains ambiguous. CDR3 length: 13 residues. The germline CDR1 and CDR2 sequences are WSHSY and SAAADI. V lost 7 bases and J 1 base, leaving 8 bases between the germline ends. CDR3 DNA: TGCGCCAGCACCAACTGGAGCAATCAGCCCCAGCATTTT. Amino acid sequence: CASTNWSNQPQHF.